This TCR beta chain derives from a study of blood T cell repertoires in COVID-19. Across the study: PBMCs, B-cell-depleted T cells, or T cells were the source of the cDNA or gDNA that made up the material.

CDR3 length: 13 amino acids. V shed 2 bases and J shed 10 bases, with 12 bases lying between them. Germline lookup yields CDR1 LGHDT and CDR2 YNNKEL (reference sequence). The Seattle site enrolled patients during active infection and followed them longitudinally. The data were produced by immunoSEQ multiplex PCR, yet TCRdb's version contains in-frame clones alone and is incomplete. The sample includes around 190,000 clones, about four fifths of them seen just once. Sequences were obtained from peripheral blood. The chain combines TRBV3-1 (or the pseudogene TRBV3-2) with TRBJ1-5; possible D gene TRBD1, 5 bases. This TCR came from a woman aged 70-85 years with COVID-19, enrolled during active disease. CDR3 DNA sequence: TGTGCCAGCAGCCAACGGGGGTTGAGACCCCAGCATTTT. Translated, it gives CASSQRGLRPQHF.